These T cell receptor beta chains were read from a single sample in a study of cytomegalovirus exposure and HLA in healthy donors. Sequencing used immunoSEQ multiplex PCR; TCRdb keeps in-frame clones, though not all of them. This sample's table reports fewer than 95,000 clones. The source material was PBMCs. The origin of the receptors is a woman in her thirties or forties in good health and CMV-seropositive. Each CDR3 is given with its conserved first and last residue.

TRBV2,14,CASSSGQGAAEAFF
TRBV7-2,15,CAAQLTSGGLNEQFF
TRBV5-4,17,CASSLGLAGKSTDTQYF
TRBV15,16,CATSRDALAGTDTQYF
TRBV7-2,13,CASSYDRGGGYTF
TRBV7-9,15,CASSFLWASGNEQFF
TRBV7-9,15,CASSLASGGPTEAFF
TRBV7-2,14,CASSLPLEEPPLHF
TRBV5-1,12,CASSPEGETQYF
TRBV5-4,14,CASSFQAGVAEQYF
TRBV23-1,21,CASSLPPGQGKKVEGNQPQHF
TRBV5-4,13,CASRAGTAETQYF
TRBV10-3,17,CASSDPTGGLRKNTIYF
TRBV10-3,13,CAIRSADSQPQHF
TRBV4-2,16,CASSQLAGGPPDTQYF
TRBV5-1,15,CASSLAGSSYNEQFF
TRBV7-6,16,CASSLESTSGGETQYF
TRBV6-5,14,CASSYPGKSHEQYF
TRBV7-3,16,CASSLSRAVDGDTQYF
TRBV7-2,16,CASSLATGSSYNEQFF
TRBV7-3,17,CASSPQREGLGTYEQYF
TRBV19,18,CASSMVTEGRGWSDTQYF
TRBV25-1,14,CASSDSGPQETQYF
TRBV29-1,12,CSVGQSNEKLFF
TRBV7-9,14,CASDPGTAGNTIYF
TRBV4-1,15,CASSQDQTGYYEQYF
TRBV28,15,CASIQAGASNYGYTF
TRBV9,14,CASSSQGAPGEQYF
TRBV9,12,CASSDGLKPQHF
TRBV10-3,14,CAISERGGNEKLFF
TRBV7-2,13,CASSLVLNYGYTF
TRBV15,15,CATSRGWGAGNTIYF
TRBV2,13,CASGRLAGDTQYF
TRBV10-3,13,CAISEAIPGELFF
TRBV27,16,CASSWGTSSGANVLTF
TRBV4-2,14,CASSHGTGGDGYTF
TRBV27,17,CASSPSGQNLGSDEQFF
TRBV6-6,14,CASSYGQGGDTIYF
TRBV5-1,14,CASISGGAQETQYF
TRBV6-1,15,CASSDKVWLEYEQYF
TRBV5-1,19,CASSLSIGAGSSGANVLTF
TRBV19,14,CASSYRGRNTEAFF
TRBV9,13,CASSAGQTYEQYF
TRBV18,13,CASSSQGAYEQYF
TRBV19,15,CASSRGGLDTDTQYF
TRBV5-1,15,CASSLDRDLGNTIYF
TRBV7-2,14,CASSLQVPGSPLHF
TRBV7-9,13,CASSSQGAAEAFF
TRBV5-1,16,CASSLDLPGRGTEAFF
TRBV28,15,CASKKGQEVVETQYF
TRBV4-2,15,CASSQEAGGPDTQYF
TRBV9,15,CASSVGGRFNNEQFF
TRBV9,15,CASSTAGVQSGELFF
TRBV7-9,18,CASGRVRGLKDYDYEQYF